The clone carrying this T cell receptor beta chain was observed a few times. What it recognizes is unknown. Just one base apart from a much larger clone, this may be a read error. The V end was cut by 1 base, the J end by 7 bases, with 15 bases between. Germline V lookup: CDR1 SGHRS, CDR2 YFSETQ. The CDR3 runs to 14 residues. RNA transcripts were the template for amplifying TCR beta CDR3 regions. The HTBI primer set served for first-round RT-PCR of the TCR CDR3. TCRdb reprocessed the multiplex PCR reads with MiXCR, giving one entry per CDR3 protein. The profile shows a few hundred thousand distinct CDR3 sequences, roughly 20% of them singletons. This specimen comes from a study of T cells in Graves' hyperthyroidism and ophthalmopathy. Across the whole study: Peripheral blood specimens were obtained at initial diagnosis, prior to any treatment. Overall study results and limits: Among thyroid clonotypes expanded above 0.001, most also appeared in blood.

The chain links TRBV5-1 to TRBJ2-7, with a tentative D call TRBD2 (7 bases). The specimen sequenced was blood. The TCR comes from a man younger than 35 with Graves' ophthalmopathy. In nucleotides, the CDR3 is TGCGCCAGCAGCTTGATACGGGGGGCGAGAGAGCAGTACTTC. It codes for CASSLIRGAREQYF.